The source of this TCR beta chain is a study of blood T cell repertoires in COVID-19. In the study overall: Samples representing acute and convalescent COVID-19 were sourced from the United States, Italy and Spain. PBMCs, B-cell-depleted T cells, or T cells provided the cDNA or gDNA that made up the material.

Participants spanned ages about 18 to 100 years and resided in roughly 26 US areas. The table came from immunoSEQ multiplex PCR; TCRdb's copy has only in-frame clones and leaves some out. Of around 300,000 clones in the sample, roughly 89% are singletons; the top ten hold 1.7%. With V trimmed by 7 bases and J by 5 bases, 6 bases remained unmatched. Germline CDR1 is SNHLY and CDR2 is FYNNEI. This CDR3 comprises 14 residues. This clonotype originated in a woman aged 40 to 55 who had recovered from COVID-19. The genes are TRBV2 and TRBJ1-1; 11 bases match TRBD1. Specimen: PBMCs or T cells enriched from blood (not recorded which). The CDR3 protein is CASTGQGAWTEAFF. The CDR3, as DNA: TGTGCCAGCACCGGACAGGGGGCGTGGACTGAAGCTTTCTTT.